Each of the 17 T cell receptor beta chains below was sequenced from the same sample in a study of response to subunit inactivated influenza vaccine. TCRdb independently ran MiXCR on the RT-PCR reads; one entry per CDR3 protein. The repertoire consists of about 520,000 distinct CDR3 sequences, with 25% occurring once and the leading ten covering around 1.8%. The sample consisted of CD4+ T cells sorted from PBMCs, taken 5 to 6 days after vaccination. These receptors originate from a man in his forties or fifties who received an inactivated influenza vaccine.

The chain employs TRBV7-9 and TRBJ2-1, with 7 positions matching TRBD2. CDR3 length: 16 residues. Germline-derived CDR1 and CDR2 are SEHNR and FQNEAQ (reference sequence). V gave up 2 bases and J gave up 3 bases; unmatched junction bases: 7. The CDR3 sequence is CASSLSAGRGYNEQFF. The CDR3, as DNA: TGTGCCAGCAGCTTATCCGCAGGGAGGGGCTACAATGAGCAGTTCTTC. Filled out from reference TRBV7-9 and TRBJ2-1, the complete variable domain reads DTGVSQNPRHKITKRGQNVTFRCDPISEHNRLYWYRQTLGQGPEFLTYFQNEAQLEKSRLLSDRFSAERPKGSFSTLEIQRTEQGDSAMYLCASSLSAGRGYNEQFFGPGTRLTVL.

This rearrangement joins TRBV12-3 or TRBV12-4 to TRBJ2-1, with a weak D call TRBD2 (6 bases). V dropped 7 bases and J dropped 1 base, with 14 bases sitting between them. The CDR3 is 15 amino acids. The CDR3 DNA sequence: TGTGCCAGCAAGCCGGGACTTGGATCCTACAATGAGCAGTTCTTC. Protein sequence: CASKPGLGSYNEQFF.

The chain combines TRBV12-3 or TRBV12-4 with TRBJ1-2; maybe TRBD1 (5 bases). Between the trimmed V and J ends, which lost 6 bases and 5 bases, there was a span of 10 bases. CDR3 size: 12 residues. CDR3 DNA: TGTGCCAGCAGCCCGACAGAATATGGCTACACCTTC. Its translation is CASSPTEYGYTF.

V usage is TRBV20-1 and J usage is TRBJ1-1, with D possibly being TRBD1 (6 bases). Per germline, CDR1 DFQATT and CDR2 SNEGSKA (reference sequence). The V end was cut by 3 bases, the J end by 11 bases, with 19 bases between. The CDR3 consists of 13 residues. As DNA, the CDR3 is TGCAGTGCTAGGCCCCGGGACACCGGGGGGGCTTTCTTT. Its protein product is CSARPRDTGGAFF.

This clonotype occurred a few times. The rearrangement joins TRBV29-1 to TRBJ1-2; TRBD1 aligns across 9 bases. The CDR3 has 13 amino acids. The V gene end was trimmed by 4 bases and the J gene end by 4 bases; junction bases not matched to a gene: 4. Per germline, CDR1 SQVTM and CDR2 ANQGSEA. Here the CDR3 DNA reads TGCAGCGTTGCTGAGACAGGGGGCTATGGCTACACCTTC. Amino acids: CSVAETGGYGYTF.

The table lists this clonotype with a few counts. The gene calls are TRBV20-1 and TRBJ2-1; 8 bases agree with TRBD2. The CDR3 spans 17 residues. Germline assignment: CDR1 DFQATT and CDR2 SNEGSKA (reference sequence). The trim removed 6 bases at V and 4 bases at J, leaving 17 bases unmatched. CDR3 region: CSAHDYTAGVGYNEQFF. DNA of the CDR3: TGCAGTGCGCACGACTACACAGCGGGAGTGGGGTACAATGAGCAGTTCTTC.

On this clonotype itself: An end of the junction differs from the germline gene, which may be a read error. The J gene is TRBJ1-6, the V gene TRBV4-3; the D is unclear. Germline-derived CDR1 and CDR2 are LGHNA and YSLEER. The length of the CDR3 is 16 residues. CDR3 residues: CASSQDPQSYSSPLHF. The CDR3 nucleotides are TGCGCCAGCAGCCAAGATCCCCAATCGTATAGTTCACCCCTCCACTTT.

The V call is TRBV15, the J call TRBJ1-5; no definite D call. With 6 bases removed from V and 4 bases from J, the gap between germline ends came to 19 bases. Germline V gives CDR1 LNHNV, CDR2 YYDKDF (reference sequence). The CDR3 sequence is 16 residues long. CDR3 nucleotides: TGTGCCACCAGACCCGCCCTAACGGAGGCTAATCAGCCCCAGCATTTT. This codes for CATRPALTEANQPQHF.

This clonotype has a handful of counts. V usage is TRBV29-1 and J usage is TRBJ2-7; TRBD2 matches 7 bases. Germline CDR1 is SQVTM and CDR2 is ANQGSEA. With V trimmed by 2 bases and J by 7 bases, 11 bases remained unmatched. This CDR3 has 14 residues. CDR3 nucleotides: TGCAGCGTTGAACTTGTGGGAGGGCCGGGTGAGCAGTACTTC. Encoded protein: CSVELVGGPGEQYF.

The chain uses TRBV29-1 and TRBJ2-1; 9 bases agree with TRBD1. Germline V gives CDR1 SQVTM, CDR2 ANQGSEA. The CDR3 sequence is 13 residues long. The J segment lost 8 bases and the V segment lost 7 bases, leaving 9 bases of the junction unmatched. CDR3 protein: CSARQGGGDEQFF. The CDR3, as DNA: TGCAGCGCTCGACAGGGGGGGGGTGATGAGCAGTTCTTC.

The V gene is TRBV14, the J gene TRBJ2-3; no clear D gene. V lost 1 base and J lost 4, with 12 bases in between. There are 15 residues in the CDR3. Germline V gene lookup returns CDR1 SGHDN and CDR2 FVKESK. For the CDR3, the DNA is TGTGCCAGCAGCCAAGGGGGTGTCAGCGCAGATACGCAGTATTTT. This translates into CASSQGGVSADTQYF.

This clonotype was found many times. The genes are TRBV5-1 and TRBJ2-7; TRBD2 matches 7 bases. Germline loops: CDR1 SGHRS, CDR2 YFSETQ. Trimming took 4 bases from V and 3 from J; bases not matched to a gene: 7. This CDR3 is built from 14 residues. CDR3 sequence reads: CASSVAGGNYEQYF. In nucleotides, the CDR3 is TGCGCCAGCAGCGTGGCCGGGGGGAACTACGAGCAGTACTTC.

This clonotype was observed a few times. V gene TRBV6-6 combines with J gene TRBJ2-2, with 7 bases matching TRBD1. The CDR3 is 13 residues long. Germline V gives CDR1 MNHNY, CDR2 SVGAGI (reference sequence). V trimming: 5 bases; J trimming: 7 bases; junction bases outside the gene matches: 4. The CDR3 bases are TGTGCCAGCAGTAACCCAGGGGGCGGGGAGCTGTTTTTT. This sequence encodes CASSNPGGGELFF.

This clonotype was recorded many times. This sequence joins TRBV5-6 and TRBJ2-3; possibly TRBD1 for D (5 bases). The CDR3 extends over 13 amino acids. V lost 0 bases, J lost 7 bases, and 9 bases lay in between. CDR1 and CDR2 from the germline V gene are SGHDT and YYEEEE. CDR3 DNA: TGTGCCAGCAGCTTGGGGGGCTCTTATACGCAGTATTTT. This encodes CASSLGGSYTQYF.

This clonotype turned up a few times. The CDR3 DNA sequence: TGTGCCAGCAGCTTAGCGCGACTAGCGAAGGGTGAGCAGTTCTTC. This encodes CASSLARLAKGEQFF. The chain recombines TRBV7-2 with TRBJ2-1; 8 nucleotides match TRBD2. Trimming removed 0 bases from V and 9 bases from J; junction bases left unmatched: 7. Per the germline V gene, CDR1 is SGHTA and CDR2 is FQGNSA. The CDR3 spans 15 residues.

The rearrangement joins TRBV7-9 to TRBJ2-1; the match to TRBD2 covers 11 bases. CDR1 and CDR2 from the germline V gene are SEHNR and FQNEAQ (reference sequence). V shed 6 bases and J 6 bases; nucleotides not matched to a gene: 7. The CDR3 runs 15 residues. CDR3 sequence: CASRSTSGSSNEQFF. As DNA, the CDR3 is TGTGCCAGCAGATCAACTAGCGGGAGTAGCAATGAGCAGTTCTTC.

This clonotype occurred a few times. V usage is TRBV25-1 and J usage is TRBJ2-7, with D possibly matching TRBD2 (6 bases). V was cut by 1 base and J by 2 bases, with 18 bases left in between. There are 17 residues in the CDR3. Germline CDR1 is MGHDK and CDR2 is SYGVNS. The CDR3 loop reads CASSEFLLRDRAYEQYF. CDR3 nucleotide sequence: TGTGCCAGCAGTGAATTCTTGTTGCGGGACCGAGCCTACGAGCAGTACTTC.